The entry below describes one T cell receptor beta chain. Its cognate antigen is unknown. This CDR3 comprises 14 residues. With 3 bases clipped from V and 3 bases from J, the junction kept 2 bases outside the gene matches. Germline assignment: CDR1 MGHRA and CDR2 YSYEKL. This entry is derived from a study of T cells in Graves' hyperthyroidism and ophthalmopathy. The study, taken as a whole, reports: Ophthalmopathy was distinguished from stable hyperthyroidism by 13 V-J signatures.

Authors of the study amplified TCR beta CDR3 regions from RNA transcripts. First-round RT-PCR targeting the TCR CDR3 was performed with the HTBI primer set. One entry per CDR3 protein, called by TCRdb with MiXCR from the multiplex PCR reads. The repertoire includes 450,000 to 600,000 distinct CDR3 sequences, less than 15% of them detected once, and 11% to 15% sits in the top ten. Subjects aged 18 to 65 presented with newly diagnosed hyperthyroidism of less than 2 months' duration. Pregnant or lactating patients were excluded, as were those with uncontrolled infection or other autoimmune disease. The sequencing sample was made of blood. This TCR was sampled from a woman between 40 and 55 years old with Graves' hyperthyroidism. This chain connects TRBV4-1 to TRBJ2-5; TRBD2 matches at 9 bases. CDR3: CASSQSSGKETQYF. The DNA of the CDR3 is TGCGCCAGCAGCCAGTCTAGCGGGAAAGAGACCCAGTACTTC.